This T cell receptor beta chain was sequenced for a study of T cells in Graves' hyperthyroidism and ophthalmopathy. Trimming pared 6 bases from V and 4 bases from J, leaving 16 bases between. Germline lookup yields CDR1 SEHNR and CDR2 FQNEAQ (reference sequence). CDR3 size: 14 residues. Amplification targeted TCR beta CDR3 regions from RNA transcripts. HTBI primers were the set used in a first-round RT-PCR of the TCR CDR3. One entry per CDR3 protein results from TCRdb running MiXCR on the multiplex PCR reads. There are hundreds of thousands of distinct CDR3 sequences in the sample; less than 25% occur only once, and 30% to 40% lies in the top ten.

Input material: blood. The genes are TRBV7-9 and TRBJ2-7; D is unresolved. The receptor was derived from a man aged 25-45 years with Graves' ophthalmopathy. Here the CDR3 reads CASSRGGDQYEQYF. CDR3 DNA: TGTGCCAGCAGTCGAGGCGGCGACCAGTACGAGCAGTACTTC.